This T cell receptor (beta chain) was recovered during a study of T cells after yellow fever vaccination (dated by TCRdb to between 2018 and 2021). Context from the whole study: The SMART-Seq v4 Ultra Low Input RNA kit was used to prepare libraries from fractions with low cell numbers. Bulk TCR alpha and beta repertoires were sequenced longitudinally to track T-cell clones before and after primary and booster YFV17D yellow fever vaccination. Two healthy male donors, one aged 18 to 29 and one aged 30 to 40 years, made up the cohort. Blood samples were taken at several timepoints before and after primary and secondary immunization, and bulk PBMC replicates and cell subsets were isolated. The paper as a whole reports these results and caveats: After the booster, most of the clones that had expanded following primary vaccination were detected again (around 95% of CD4 and more than 85% of CD8), which suggests that memory was broadly maintained. Because abundant contaminating clonotypes from the bulk population could be contained in FACS-sorted repertoires, computational filtering was required. A small share of clonotypes occurred in both CD4 and CD8 compartments, likely arising from convergent recombination. The secondary T-cell response was weaker than the primary response but faster, peaking on day 5 instead of day 15. The study included only a couple of donors, which limits how far the findings can be generalized.

The sample was run on an Illumina NovaSeq 6000. TCR cDNA was synthesized by 5'RACE template switching, which introduced a universal primer site and unique molecular identifiers. cDNA synthesis was primed from both the TCR alpha and TCR beta constant segments. Library amplification involved two PCR steps, and the second step added sample barcodes and sequencing adapters. Sequencing of libraries was performed on Illumina HiSeq 2500 (2x100 bp) or NovaSeq (2x150 bp). In the source study's methods: MIGEC was used to demultiplex reads and collapse the reads into UMI consensus sequences, and MiXCR was used for V(D)J alignment. Vaccine-responding clonotypes were defined with edgeR using replicate PBMC samples, requiring FDR below 0.01 and a log2 fold change above 5 up to day 15. Bulk clonotypes were assigned CD4 or CD8 identity according to which sequenced CD4 or CD8 repertoire held them at higher abundance. TCRdb itself trimmed the public reads at Q25 with fastp, ran MiXCR and retained productive beta chains. Rows with one shared CDR3 protein collapse into an entry with the most common genes and DNA. The V and J calls follow TCRdb's processing rather than the paper's. For this sample there are about 300,000 distinct CDR3 sequences; about 4% appear just once. The biggest ten clones account for roughly 26% of the sample.

CDR1 MGHRA and CDR2 YSYEKL are derived from the germline V gene. From its cysteine to its phenylalanine, the CDR3 spans 15 amino acids. Only CDR3 DNA is held: 45 bases, read in frame from base 1. At the junction V is shortened by 4 bases and J by 2 bases, with 15 bases in between. Per the publication, the treatment or condition label means: live attenuated yellow fever vaccine strain. At every blood-draw timepoint, two biological replicates of bulk PBMCs were collected. PBMCs were isolated from peripheral blood using a standard Ficoll-Paque protocol. TriZol was used to extract RNA from bulk PBMCs, from CD4 and CD8 fractions, and from dextramer-positive and dextramer-negative fractions. Remarks on this clonotype: No antigen is known for it. The record has no base qualities; no much larger clone is one base away.

The sample consisted of PBMCs, taken 5 days after the yellow fever booster vaccination. The source of this sequence is a man in his late teens or twenties who received the YFV17D yellow fever vaccine. The sequence joins TRBV4-1 to TRBJ2-7; TRBD2 is perhaps the D gene, given 6 matching bases. The CDR3 has the sequence CASSRGTSGAYEQYF. The base sequence is TGCGCCAGCAGCCGCGGGACCTCGGGGGCCTACGAGCAGTACTTC.